The 30 T cell receptor beta chains below were found in one sample sequenced in a study of identical twins. TCRdb called the 5' RACE reads again in MiXCR, with one record for every CDR3 protein. The sample includes hundreds of thousands of distinct CDR3 sequences, approximately 9% seen only once; the top ten take about 0.98%. These data also featured in a second study, about yellow fever vaccine responses in identical twins.

The specimen sequenced was PBMCs. The receptors were sampled from a woman in her late teens or twenties in good health.

The V gene is TRBV15, the J gene TRBJ2-2; D unresolved. CDR3 size: 14 residues. Looked up from germline, CDR1 is LNHNV and CDR2 is YYDKDF (reference sequence). V was cut by 2 bases and J by 7 bases, with 11 bases left in between. Here the CDR3 DNA reads TGTGCCACCAGCAGACTACCCGCGGACGGGGAGCTGTTTTTT. It encodes CATSRLPADGELFF. Combining the CDR3 with reference TRBV15 and TRBJ2-2 gives the whole variable domain DAMVIQNPRYQVTQFGKPVTLSCSQTLNHNVMYWYQQKSSQAPKLLFHYYDKDFNNEADTPDNFQSRRPNTSFCFLDIRSPGLGDTAMYLCATSRLPADGELFFGEGSRLTVL.

V is TRBV3-1 and J is TRBJ1-1; D gene uncertain. The CDR3 loop spans 13 amino acids. Trimming left V 2 bases short and J 5 bases short, with 9 bases between. Germline V lookup: CDR1 LGHDT, CDR2 YNNKEL (reference sequence). The CDR3 sequence: CASSQFLWTEAFF. CDR3 bases: TGTGCCAGCAGCCAATTTCTTTGGACTGAAGCTTTCTTT.

This clonotype occurred many times. CDR3 sequence reads: CASGSGTYEQYF. The CDR3 nucleotides read TGTGCCAGCGGGTCAGGAACTTACGAGCAGTACTTC. The genes are TRBV28 and TRBJ2-7; no definite D call. Trimming removed 8 bases from V and 4 bases from J, with 12 bases in between. This CDR3 is 12 amino acids long. Germline values: CDR1 MDHEN, CDR2 SYDVKM.

This clonotype was recorded many times. This sequence joins TRBV7-2 and TRBJ1-2; 8 bases match TRBD1. Germline loops: CDR1 SGHTA, CDR2 FQGNSA. The CDR3 has 14 amino acids. Unmatched junction bases numbered 3, after V lost 3 bases and J lost 3 bases. The CDR3 sequence is CASSFTGGDYGYTF. The CDR3, as DNA: TGTGCCAGCAGCTTTACAGGGGGGGACTATGGCTACACCTTC.

CDR3 residues: CASSLEGPDSYNEQFF. CDR3 coding DNA: TGTGCCAGCAGTTTAGAGGGGCCGGACTCCTACAATGAGCAGTTCTTC. The genes are TRBV28 and TRBJ2-1; D may match TRBD1 or TRBD2 (5 bases each). Germline loops: CDR1 MDHEN, CDR2 SYDVKM. Trimming cost V 2 bases and J 0 bases, with 11 bases left between them. This CDR3 is 16 amino acids long.

The V call is TRBV18, the J call TRBJ2-7, with D maybe TRBD1 (5 bases). This CDR3 region has 14 residues. Trimming removed 3 bases at V and 5 bases at J, with 14 bases between. Germline V CDR1 and CDR2: KGHSH, LQKENI. CDR3: CASSPSRGFDEQYF. The CDR3 nucleotides are TGTGCCAGCTCACCGTCTAGGGGCTTCGACGAGCAGTACTTC.

There are a few counts of this clonotype. The chain joins TRBV7-2 to TRBJ2-3; tentatively, D is TRBD2 (5 bases). The germline V gene encodes CDR1 SGHTA and CDR2 FQGNSA. The V end lost 2 bases, the J end lost 2 bases, and 11 bases lay between the germline ends. This CDR3 spans 15 amino acids. CDR3 nucleotides: TGTGCCAGCAGCTTACCGGGGTGGGACACAGATACGCAGTATTTT. Its translation: CASSLPGWDTDTQYF.

The rearrangement links TRBV7-2 to TRBJ1-3; D gene ambiguous. From germline, CDR1 is SGHTA and CDR2 FQGNSA. V was pared by 2 bases and J by 0 bases, with 11 bases between. This CDR3 has 16 residues. As DNA, the CDR3 is TGTGCCAGCAGCTTAATAGGCGGGGACTCTGGAAACACCATATATTTT. Its translation: CASSLIGGDSGNTIYF.

This clonotype was recorded a few times. This chain uses TRBV12-3 or TRBV12-4 with TRBJ1-2, with 8 nucleotides matching TRBD1. The V and J ends lost 4 bases and 8 bases, in that order; junction bases with no gene match: 9. The CDR3 spans 14 residues. The chain's CDR3 is CASSSGQANLGYTF. CDR3 nucleotide sequence: TGTGCCAGCAGTTCGGGACAGGCGAATCTCGGCTACACCTTC.

The chain has TRBV5-1 and TRBJ2-6, with D maybe TRBD1 (5 bases). The V and J ends lost 4 bases and 0 bases respectively, with 17 bases between them. Germline CDR1 SGHRS, CDR2 YFSETQ. The CDR3 runs to 18 residues. The CDR3 protein is CASSRLRSGNSGANVLTF. The CDR3 DNA reads as TGCGCCAGCAGCCGACTTCGTTCAGGGAACTCTGGGGCCAACGTCCTGACTTTC.

The chain carries TRBV12-3 or TRBV12-4 and TRBJ1-3; D is undetermined. V was clipped by 6 bases and J by 0 bases, with 6 bases between them. The CDR3 contains 13 residues. The CDR3 DNA reads TGTGCCAGCAGGCGAATCTCTGGAAACACCATATATTTT. Translated, it gives CASRRISGNTIYF.

This clonotype was seen a handful of times. This rearrangement joins TRBV7-9 to TRBJ2-7; D is undetermined. V lost 8 bases and J lost 6, with 8 bases in between. From germline, CDR1 is SEHNR and CDR2 FQNEAQ (reference sequence). The CDR3 extends over 10 amino acids. The CDR3 here is CASGWTEQYF. The DNA for the CDR3 is TGTGCCAGCGGATGGACCGAGCAGTACTTC.

This clonotype was seen more than once but under ten times. The V and J genes are TRBV14 and TRBJ2-1; D not resolved. This CDR3 has 12 amino acids. Germline lookup yields CDR1 SGHDN and CDR2 FVKESK. The V end was cut by 4 bases, the J end by 8 bases, with 9 bases between. CDR3 loop: CASSLLPDEQFF. In DNA, the CDR3 is TGTGCCAGCAGCCTCCTCCCGGATGAGCAGTTCTTC.

This clonotype showed up just once. As the CDR3 is not closed by the conserved phenylalanine or tryptophan, this likely results from a read error. It is unclear where the CDR3 begins or ends on the DNA, so no DNA is shown, and the CDR3 is as TCRdb lists it. The chain recombines TRBV5-1 with TRBJ2-5; the table's D call TRBD2 went unverified against the DNA. Looked up from germline, CDR1 is SGHRS and CDR2 is YFSETQ. Including both end residues, the CDR3 is 13 amino acids long. The CDR3: CASSLRGGEDQAL.

This clonotype was found a few times. This sequence joins TRBV7-2 and TRBJ2-5, with D tentatively TRBD2 (5 bases). The CDR3 loop spans 13 amino acids. V lost 4 bases and J lost 5, with 11 bases in between. The germline gives CDR1 SGHTA, CDR2 FQGNSA. The CDR3 coding sequence is TGTGCCAGCAGCTCGGACGAGGGTGAGACCCAGTACTTC. This gives the protein CASSSDEGETQYF.

This clonotype was observed at least ten times. V usage is TRBV7-8 and J usage is TRBJ1-1; D not resolved. The CDR3 has 12 residues. Trimming cost V 5 bases and J 3 bases, with 7 bases left between them. The germline V gene encodes CDR1 SGHVS and CDR2 FQNEAQ. DNA of the CDR3: TGTGCCAGCAGCCCCCTTGACACTGAAGCTTTCTTT. Translating gives CASSPLDTEAFF. Full variable domain (rest looked up from reference TRBV7-8 and TRBJ1-1): GAGVSQSPRYKVAKRGQDVALRCDPISGHVSLFWYQQALGQGPEFLTYFQNEAQLDKSGLPSDRFFAERPEGSVSTLKIQRTQQEDSAVYLCASSPLDTEAFFGQGTRLTVV.

This clonotype was observed a few times. The chain combines TRBV6-2 or TRBV6-3 with TRBJ2-1; TRBD2 aligns across 9 bases. Trimming took 6 bases from V and 6 from J; bases not matched to a gene: 12. Germline values: CDR1 MNHEY, CDR2 SVGEGT. This CDR3 is 16 amino acids long. This CDR3 reads CASRGLEREDPNEQFF. The CDR3 nucleotides read TGTGCCAGCAGAGGACTGGAGCGGGAGGACCCCAATGAGCAGTTCTTC.

Many counts were recorded for this clonotype. The V call is TRBV29-1, the J call TRBJ2-2; 8 bases fit TRBD2. Per the germline V gene, CDR1 is SQVTM and CDR2 is ANQGSEA. The V and J ends lost 6 bases and 5 bases, in that order; junction bases with no gene match: 17. There are 17 residues in the CDR3. CDR3 DNA sequence: TGCAGCGTCACGGGACTAGAAGGATCACATAGGACCGGGGAGCTGTTTTTT. This gives the protein CSVTGLEGSHRTGELFF.

V usage is TRBV27 and J usage is TRBJ2-1; TRBD2 aligns across 7 bases. The CDR3 loop spans 16 amino acids. The ends lost 7 bases at V and 0 bases at J; junction bases unmatched: 9. Germline V gives CDR1 MNHEY, CDR2 SMNVEV (reference sequence). Written as DNA, the CDR3 is TGTGCCAGCACCTTATCTAGCGGACTCTCCTACAATGAGCAGTTCTTC. Translating gives CASTLSSGLSYNEQFF.

The chain carries TRBV20-1 and TRBJ2-6; weak D call: TRBD2 (6 bases). Germline V gene data show CDR1 as DFQATT and CDR2 as SNEGSKA (reference sequence). The V end lost 2 bases, the J end lost 0 bases, and 11 bases lay between the germline ends. The CDR3 has 16 amino acids. In nucleotides, the CDR3 is TGCAGTGCTAGAATCGGAGGGAGCTCTGGGGCCAACGTCCTGACTTTC. It specifies CSARIGGSSGANVLTF.

This clonotype was observed at least ten times. This chain connects TRBV5-1 to TRBJ2-7, with 9 positions matching TRBD2. The CDR3 loop spans 16 amino acids. V was clipped by 0 bases and J by 3 bases; unmatched bases: 7. Looked up from germline, CDR1 is SGHRS and CDR2 is YFSETQ. The CDR3 spells CASSLGQTSGDYEQYF. The CDR3 DNA is TGCGCCAGCAGCTTGGGACAGACTAGCGGCGACTACGAGCAGTACTTC.

V gene TRBV7-9 combines with J gene TRBJ2-1, with 12 bases aligning to TRBD2. The length of the CDR3 is 15 residues. V lost 6 bases, J lost 6 bases, and 6 bases stayed unmatched. CDR1 is SEHNR and CDR2 is FQNEAQ in the germline V gene (reference sequence). The CDR3 is CASRGSSGGANEQFF. The CDR3 coding sequence is TGTGCCAGCAGGGGTTCTAGCGGGGGGGCCAATGAGCAGTTCTTC.

Only a few counts were recorded for this clonotype. The V gene is TRBV11-2, the J gene TRBJ2-1, with D possibly being TRBD1 or TRBD2 (6 bases each). The germline V and J ends were trimmed by 5 bases and 2 bases, with 19 bases remaining between them. The CDR3 sequence is 17 residues long. Germline V gene sequence: CDR1 SGHAT, CDR2 FQNNGV. CDR3 bases: TGTGCCAGCAGCCCATCACCTGGGGGGCCTGCCTACAATGAGCAGTTCTTC. Protein sequence: CASSPSPGGPAYNEQFF.

Written as DNA, the CDR3 is TGTGCCAGCGTCGAGGGGGGCTCCTACAATGAGCAGTTCTTC. It codes for CASVEGGSYNEQFF. The chain carries TRBV28 and TRBJ2-1, with D perhaps being TRBD1 or TRBD2 (6 bases each). Per germline, CDR1 MDHEN and CDR2 SYDVKM. This CDR3 has 14 amino acids. Trimming stripped 8 bases from V and 0 bases from J, with 11 bases between.

The chain carries TRBV12-3 or TRBV12-4 and TRBJ2-4; possible D gene TRBD1, 5 bases. Trimming cost V 3 bases and J 4 bases, with 10 bases left between them. The CDR3 has 14 residues. CDR3 loop: CASSFGHLKNIQYF. The DNA for the CDR3 is TGTGCCAGCAGTTTTGGACACTTAAAAAACATTCAGTACTTC.

This clonotype was recorded at least ten times. The rearrangement links TRBV5-5 to TRBJ2-5, with D possibly TRBD1 on 6 matching bases. The V end was cut by 0 bases, the J end by 7 bases, with 13 bases between. The V gene's germline CDR1 is SGHKS and CDR2 YYEKEE (reference sequence). The CDR3 contains 14 residues. The CDR3 loop reads CASSLETGSPTQYF. The CDR3 nucleotides read TGTGCCAGCAGCTTGGAGACAGGTAGCCCGACCCAGTACTTC.

Worth noting for this clonotype: A much larger clone differs from this one at a single base, so this may be a read error. The rearrangement links TRBV6-5 to TRBJ2-3, with D possibly matching TRBD2 (5 bases). The CDR3 loop spans 17 amino acids. CDR1 MNHEY and CDR2 SVGAGI come from the germline V gene. Trimming took off 2 bases at V and 0 bases at J, with 15 bases between the two ends. The CDR3 DNA follows: TGTGCCAGCAGTTACCCCATACTAGAAACTAGCACAGATACGCAGTATTTT. Its translation is CASSYPILETSTDTQYF.

V gene TRBV20-1 combines with J gene TRBJ2-2; possible D gene TRBD1, 6 bases. The germline V gene has CDR1 DFQATT and CDR2 SNEGSKA (reference sequence). The ends were cut back, 6 bases at V and 2 bases at J, with 19 bases in the middle. The CDR3 loop spans 16 amino acids. CDR3 region: CSAWATGSLNTGELFF. In nucleotides, the CDR3 is TGCAGTGCCTGGGCTACAGGGTCCTTAAACACCGGGGAGCTGTTTTTT.

At least ten counts were recorded for this clonotype. The chain combines TRBV6-1 with TRBJ1-1; D gene ambiguous. The V gene lost 1 base and the J gene lost 1 base, with 4 bases spanning the gap. Germline V gene lookup returns CDR1 MNHNS and CDR2 SASEGT. The CDR3 is 13 amino acids. The DNA for the CDR3 is TGTGCCAGCAGTGAAGGGGGGAACACTGAAGCTTTCTTT. As protein: CASSEGGNTEAFF.

This clonotype was counted many times. The chain carries TRBV3-1 and TRBJ2-7; 8 positions agree with TRBD1. The CDR3 is 15 residues long. The trim removed 1 base at V and 7 bases at J, leaving 9 bases unmatched. Germline CDR1 is LGHDT and CDR2 is YNNKEL (reference sequence). The CDR3 nucleotides read TGTGCCAGCAGCCAAGGTCCCCGACAGGGGAGGGAGCAGTACTTC. This codes for CASSQGPRQGREQYF.